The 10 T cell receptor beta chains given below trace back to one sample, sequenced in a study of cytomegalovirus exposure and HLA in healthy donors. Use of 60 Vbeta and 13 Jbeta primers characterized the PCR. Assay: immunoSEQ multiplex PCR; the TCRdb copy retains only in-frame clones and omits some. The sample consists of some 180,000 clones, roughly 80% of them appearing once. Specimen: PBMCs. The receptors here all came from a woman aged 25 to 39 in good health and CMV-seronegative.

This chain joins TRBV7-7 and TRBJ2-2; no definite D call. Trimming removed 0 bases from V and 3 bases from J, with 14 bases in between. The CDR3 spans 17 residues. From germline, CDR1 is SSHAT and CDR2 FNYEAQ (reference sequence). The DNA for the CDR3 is TGTGCCAGCAGCTTAGCCATTAACTTAGTAGACACCGGGGAGCTGTTTTTT. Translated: CASSLAINLVDTGELFF.

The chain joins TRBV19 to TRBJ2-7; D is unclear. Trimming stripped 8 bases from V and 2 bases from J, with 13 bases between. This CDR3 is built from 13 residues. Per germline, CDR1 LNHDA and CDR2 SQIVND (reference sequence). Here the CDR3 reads CASRFAGTYEQYF. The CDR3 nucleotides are TGTGCCAGTCGGTTTGCTGGTACCTACGAGCAGTACTTC.

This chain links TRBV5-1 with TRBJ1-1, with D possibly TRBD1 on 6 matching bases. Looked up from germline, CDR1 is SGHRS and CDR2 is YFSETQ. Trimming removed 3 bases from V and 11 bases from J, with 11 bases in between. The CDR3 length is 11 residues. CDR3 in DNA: TGCGCCAGCAGCTCAGGGGAGGGGGCTTTCTTT. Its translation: CASSSGEGAFF.

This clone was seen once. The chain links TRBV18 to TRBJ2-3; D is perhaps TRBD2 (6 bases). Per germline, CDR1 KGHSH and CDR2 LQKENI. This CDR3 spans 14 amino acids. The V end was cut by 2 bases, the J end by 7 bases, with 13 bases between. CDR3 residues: CASSPSGTRNTQYF. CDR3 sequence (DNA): TGTGCCAGCTCACCATCCGGGACTCGCAATACGCAGTATTTT.

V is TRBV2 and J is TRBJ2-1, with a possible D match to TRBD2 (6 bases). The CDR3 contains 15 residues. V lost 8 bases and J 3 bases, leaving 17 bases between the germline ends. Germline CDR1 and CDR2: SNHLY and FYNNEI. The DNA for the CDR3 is TGTGCCAGCGCGGGGTCCACCAATAACTACAATGAGCAGTTCTTC. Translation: CASAGSTNNYNEQFF.

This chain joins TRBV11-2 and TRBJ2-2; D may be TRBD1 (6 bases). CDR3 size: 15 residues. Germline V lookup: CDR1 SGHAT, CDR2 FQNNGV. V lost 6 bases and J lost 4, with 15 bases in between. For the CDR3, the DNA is TGTGCCAGCAGTATGAACAGGGTTCGCACCGGGGAGCTGTTTTTT. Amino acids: CASSMNRVRTGELFF.

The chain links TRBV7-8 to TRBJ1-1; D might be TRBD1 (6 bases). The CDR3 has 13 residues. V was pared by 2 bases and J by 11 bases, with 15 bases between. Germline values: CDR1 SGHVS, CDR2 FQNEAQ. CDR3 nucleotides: TGTGCCAGCAGCTTAACGGGACACCGGTTCGCTTTCTTT. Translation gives CASSLTGHRFAFF. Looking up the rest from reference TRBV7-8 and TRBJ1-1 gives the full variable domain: GAGVSQSPRYKVAKRGQDVALRCDPISGHVSLFWYQQALGQGPEFLTYFQNEAQLDKSGLPSDRFFAERPEGSVSTLKIQRTQQEDSAVYLCASSLTGHRFAFFGQGTRLTVV.

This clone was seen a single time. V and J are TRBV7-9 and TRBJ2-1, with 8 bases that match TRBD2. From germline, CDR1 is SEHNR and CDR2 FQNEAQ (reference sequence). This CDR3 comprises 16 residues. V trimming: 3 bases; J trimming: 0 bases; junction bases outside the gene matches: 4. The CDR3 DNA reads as TGTGCCAGCAGCTTTCCCAGCGGGGGCTCCTACAATGAGCAGTTCTTC. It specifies CASSFPSGGSYNEQFF.

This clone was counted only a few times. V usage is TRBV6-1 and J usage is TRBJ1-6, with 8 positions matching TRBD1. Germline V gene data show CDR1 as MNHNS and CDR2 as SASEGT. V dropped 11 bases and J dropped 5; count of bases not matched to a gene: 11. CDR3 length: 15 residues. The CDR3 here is CAGSIQGVDNSPLHF. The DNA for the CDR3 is TGTGCCGGATCTATACAGGGGGTTGATAATTCACCCCTCCACTTT.

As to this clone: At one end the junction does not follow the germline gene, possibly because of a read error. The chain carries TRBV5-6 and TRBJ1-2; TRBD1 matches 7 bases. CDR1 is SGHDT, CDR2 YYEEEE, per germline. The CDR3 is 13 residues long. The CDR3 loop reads CASSLWRGPGYPF. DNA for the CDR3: TGTGCCAGCAGCTTGTGGAGGGGGCCAGGCTACCCCTTC.